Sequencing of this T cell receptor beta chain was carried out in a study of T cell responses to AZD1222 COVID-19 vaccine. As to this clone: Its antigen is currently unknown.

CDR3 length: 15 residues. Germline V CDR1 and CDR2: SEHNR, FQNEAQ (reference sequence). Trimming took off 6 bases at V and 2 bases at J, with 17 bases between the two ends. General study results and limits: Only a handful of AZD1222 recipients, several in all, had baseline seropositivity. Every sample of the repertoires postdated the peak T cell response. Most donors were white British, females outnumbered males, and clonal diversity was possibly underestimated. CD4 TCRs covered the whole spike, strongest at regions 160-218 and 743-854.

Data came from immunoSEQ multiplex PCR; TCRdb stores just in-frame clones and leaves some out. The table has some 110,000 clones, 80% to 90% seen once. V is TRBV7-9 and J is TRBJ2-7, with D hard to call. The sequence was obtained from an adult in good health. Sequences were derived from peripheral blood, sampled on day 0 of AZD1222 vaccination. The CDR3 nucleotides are TGTGCCAGCAGGTCCGTCTCGGCCGGTACCTACGAGCAGTACTTC. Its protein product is CASRSVSAGTYEQYF.